One and the same sample provided the 25 T cell receptor beta chains below, sequenced in a study of cytomegalovirus exposure and HLA in healthy donors. It was with 60 Vbeta and 13 Jbeta primers that the PCR ran. Some clones are missing from TCRdb's copy, which holds only in-frame ones; the method was immunoSEQ multiplex PCR. The profile shows tens of thousands of clones, around 76% of them singletons. The sample comprised PBMCs. The receptors stem from a male donor in good health and CMV-seropositive.

The chain has TRBV18 and TRBJ1-4; TRBD1 agrees at 7 bases. The V gene's germline CDR1 is KGHSH and CDR2 LQKENI. J gave up 6 bases and V 4 bases, and 2 bases lay outside the gene matches. The CDR3 is made up of 13 amino acids. CDR3 bases: TGTGCCAGCTCACGCGGGACAGATGAAAAACTGTTTTTT. This translates into CASSRGTDEKLFF.

This chain uses TRBV7-9 with TRBJ1-5; no clear D gene. Per the germline V gene, CDR1 is SEHNR and CDR2 is FQNEAQ (reference sequence). Between the trimmed V and J ends, which lost 2 bases and 6 bases, there was a span of 8 bases. The CDR3 length is 13 residues. The CDR3: CASSLSYGQPQHF. The CDR3 nucleotides read TGTGCCAGCAGCTTATCCTATGGTCAGCCCCAGCATTTT. The variable domain in full, completed from reference TRBV7-9 and TRBJ1-5, reads DTGVSQNPRHKITKRGQNVTFRCDPISEHNRLYWYRQTLGQGPEFLTYFQNEAQLEKSRLLSDRFSAERPKGSFSTLEIQRTEQGDSAMYLCASSLSYGQPQHFGDGTRLSIL.

This clone was seen a handful of times. The chain couples TRBV15 to TRBJ2-5, with a tentative D call TRBD2 (5 bases). Germline V lookup: CDR1 LNHNV, CDR2 YYDKDF (reference sequence). Trimming cost V 0 bases and J 4 bases, with 12 bases left between them. CDR3 length: 15 residues. CDR3: CATSRERGFRETQYF. In DNA form, the CDR3 reads TGTGCCACCAGCAGAGAACGGGGATTTCGAGAGACCCAGTACTTC.

The V call is TRBV29-1, the J call TRBJ2-7; 7 bases fit TRBD1. J gave up 0 bases and V 3 bases, and 2 bases lay outside the gene matches. This CDR3 spans 13 amino acids. CDR1 and CDR2 from the germline V gene are SQVTM and ANQGSEA. In DNA form, the CDR3 reads TGCAGCGTTGAGGGACAGAGCTCCTACGAGCAGTACTTC. This gives the protein CSVEGQSSYEQYF.

V usage is TRBV2 and J usage is TRBJ2-5, with no clear D. Germline assignment: CDR1 SNHLY and CDR2 FYNNEI. V was cut by 8 bases and J by 2 bases, with 18 bases left in between. This CDR3 spans 15 amino acids. The CDR3 here is CASLPRWQTQETQYF. The CDR3 DNA sequence: TGTGCCAGCTTACCTAGGTGGCAGACTCAAGAGACCCAGTACTTC.

The genes are TRBV27 and TRBJ1-2; 7 nucleotides agree with TRBD1. Per the germline V gene, CDR1 is MNHEY and CDR2 is SMNVEV (reference sequence). CDR3 size: 14 residues. Trimming at V came to 6 bases and at J to 8 bases, leaving 12 bases not matched to a gene. The CDR3 nucleotides are TGTGCCAGCAGGATCAATGGACAGGTGGGCGGCTACACCTTC. Translation gives CASRINGQVGGYTF.

This clone came up many times. V gene TRBV7-2 combines with J gene TRBJ1-1; D not certain. CDR3 size: 13 residues. V dropped 1 base and J dropped 2 bases, with 5 bases sitting between them. Germline V CDR1 and CDR2: SGHTA, FQGNSA. The CDR3 DNA reads as TGTGCCAGCAGCTTAGGGGCTAACACTGAAGCTTTCTTT. It translates to CASSLGANTEAFF.

V and J are TRBV7-8 and TRBJ1-3, with TRBD1 matching over 8 bases. The CDR3 is made up of 18 amino acids. Germline V gene data show CDR1 as SGHVS and CDR2 as FQNEAQ. V lost 0 bases, J lost 0 bases, and 7 bases stayed unmatched. CDR3 sequence (DNA): TGTGCCAGCAGCTTAGCGAGACAGGGGTCCTTCTCTGGAAACACCATATATTTT. This gives the protein CASSLARQGSFSGNTIYF.

This clone was recorded only once. The chain combines TRBV29-1 with TRBJ2-7; no reliable D call. Deletions cut 4 bases from V and 2 bases from J, with 15 bases between. The CDR3 length is 14 residues. CDR1 is SQVTM and CDR2 is ANQGSEA in the germline V gene. The DNA for the CDR3 is TGCAGCGTTGTTAGGCAGGTAATCCCCTACGAGCAGTACTTC. Its protein is CSVVRQVIPYEQYF.

This chain joins TRBV19 and TRBJ2-1; 7 bases are a match to TRBD1. J lost 5 bases, V lost 5 bases, and 9 bases had no gene match. In germline, CDR1 is LNHDA, CDR2 SQIVND (reference sequence). There are 15 residues in the CDR3. The DNA for the CDR3 is TGTGCCAGTAGTCCTCAGGGGGTAGTCGACAATGAGCAGTTCTTC. Its protein is CASSPQGVVDNEQFF.

CDR3 nucleotide sequence: TGTGCCAGCAGTACTCCCCTAGGGACTAGCGCCGAGCAGTACTTC. It encodes CASSTPLGTSAEQYF. The V and J genes are TRBV2 and TRBJ2-7; the match to TRBD2 covers 10 bases. The CDR3 contains 15 residues. The germline V gene has CDR1 SNHLY and CDR2 FYNNEI. The J segment lost 6 bases and the V segment lost 5 bases, leaving 10 bases of the junction unmatched.

This rearrangement joins TRBV19 to TRBJ1-2; TRBD1 agrees at 8 bases. The CDR3 runs to 16 residues. Germline CDR1 and CDR2: LNHDA and SQIVND (reference sequence). The V and J ends lost 5 bases and 0 bases, in that order; junction bases with no gene match: 8. In DNA form, the CDR3 reads TGTGCCAGTAGTTCCACTATGGGACAGGCTAACTATGGCTACACCTTC. Translating gives CASSSTMGQANYGYTF.

The gene calls are TRBV4-3 and TRBJ2-4, with TRBD2 identical over 15 bases. CDR1 and CDR2 (germline): LGHNA, YSLEER. Germline trimming cut 0 bases from V and 0 bases from J; bases unmatched to any gene: 9. There are 21 residues in the CDR3. The CDR3 nucleotides read TGCGCCAGCAGCCAAGATTGGTGGACTAGCGGGGGGGACCTAGCCAAAAACATTCAGTACTTC. Residues: CASSQDWWTSGGDLAKNIQYF.

This clone was seen only a few times. This chain uses TRBV6-5 with TRBJ1-4; 8 bases agree with TRBD1. Trimming removed 5 bases from V and 5 bases from J; junction bases left unmatched: 7. The CDR3 is 15 residues long. Germline CDR1 and CDR2: MNHEY and SVGAGI. The CDR3 protein is CASSLGTGNNEKLFF. The CDR3 bases are TGTGCCAGCAGTCTCGGGACAGGAAACAATGAAAAACTGTTTTTT.

This chain uses TRBV19 with TRBJ2-3; 9 bases are shared with TRBD2. Unmatched junction bases numbered 13, after V lost 4 bases and J lost 5 bases. Germline V gene sequence: CDR1 LNHDA, CDR2 SQIVND (reference sequence). The CDR3 spans 17 residues. DNA of the CDR3: TGTGCCAGTAGTAGGCCCATGGGACTAGCAACGGAAGATACGCAGTATTTT. This gives the protein CASSRPMGLATEDTQYF.

This chain joins TRBV6-1 and TRBJ1-3; no reliable D call. Germline-derived CDR1 and CDR2 are MNHNS and SASEGT. The CDR3 covers 13 residues. V dropped 6 bases and J dropped 1 base, with 7 bases sitting between them. The CDR3 loop reads CASRELSGNTIYF. Written as DNA, the CDR3 is TGTGCCAGCAGGGAACTGTCTGGAAACACCATATATTTT.

The chain joins TRBV9 to TRBJ2-1; D possibly corresponds to TRBD2 (6 bases). CDR3 size: 16 residues. Germline assignment: CDR1 SGDLS and CDR2 YYNGEE. Trimming took off 4 bases at V and 7 bases at J, with 21 bases between the two ends. CDR3 in DNA: TGTGCCAGCAGCCGTACTAGCTCGGTCCTATGGAATGAGCAGTTCTTC. It codes for CASSRTSSVLWNEQFF.

This clone appeared once. The genes are TRBV7-2 and TRBJ2-1; D possibly corresponds to TRBD1 (7 bases). CDR1 SGHTA and CDR2 FQGNSA come from the germline V gene. V lost 0 bases and J lost 8, with 11 bases in between. The CDR3 extends over 14 amino acids. In nucleotides, the CDR3 is TGTGCCAGCAGCTTAGCGCGGGACAGCTATGAGCAGTTCTTC. Translation gives CASSLARDSYEQFF. Together with reference TRBV7-2 and TRBJ2-1, the CDR3 gives the full variable domain: GAGVSQSPSNKVTEKGKDVELRCDPISGHTALYWYRQSLGQGLEFLIYFQGNSAPDKSGLPSDRFSAERTGGSVSTLTIQRTQQEDSAVYLCASSLARDSYEQFFGPGTRLTVL.

Comments on this clone: The final CDR3 position lacks the conserved phenylalanine or tryptophan, pointing to a likely read error. No DNA is shown, since the ends of the CDR3 on it are uncertain; the CDR3 is the one TCRdb lists. CDR3 loop: CASSVGIRDTQAL. The chain is built from TRBV9 and TRBJ1-1; TRBD1, as called in the table, went unchecked against the DNA. Germline V gene sequence: CDR1 SGDLS, CDR2 YYNGEE. The CDR3 spans 13 amino acids, including both terminal residues.

V and J are TRBV28 and TRBJ2-1; 7 nucleotides agree with TRBD2. Looked up from germline, CDR1 is MDHEN and CDR2 is SYDVKM. With 5 bases clipped from V and 3 bases from J, the junction kept 7 bases outside the gene matches. The CDR3 loop spans 15 amino acids. In DNA form, the CDR3 reads TGTGCCAGCAGTCCGGCTAGCGGACTCTACAATGAGCAGTTCTTC. Translated: CASSPASGLYNEQFF.

The chain uses TRBV9 and TRBJ1-6; 7 bases are a match to TRBD1. V shed 1 base, J shed 6 bases, and the junction held 4 bases outside the gene matches. The CDR3 length is 15 residues. Germline V gene lookup returns CDR1 SGDLS and CDR2 YYNGEE. The CDR3: CASSVSQGTNSPLHF. The CDR3 DNA follows: TGTGCCAGCAGCGTATCACAGGGGACTAATTCACCCCTCCACTTT.

The V and J genes are TRBV28 and TRBJ2-2; 9 bases agree with TRBD1. V shed 6 bases and J 2 bases; nucleotides not matched to a gene: 4. The CDR3 sequence is 15 residues long. The germline gives CDR1 MDHEN, CDR2 SYDVKM. The CDR3 DNA reads TGTGCCAGCAGAACGGGACAGGGAAACACCGGGGAGCTGTTTTTT. This codes for CASRTGQGNTGELFF.

The chain couples TRBV9 to TRBJ1-1; no reliable D call. Germline V gene sequence: CDR1 SGDLS, CDR2 YYNGEE. Trimming cost V 4 bases and J 3 bases, with 10 bases left between them. There are 13 residues in the CDR3. The chain's CDR3 is CASSQFGDTEAFF. CDR3 sequence (DNA): TGTGCCAGCAGCCAGTTCGGGGACACTGAAGCTTTCTTT.

V and J are TRBV27 and TRBJ2-3; 8 nucleotides match TRBD1. After removal of 6 bases from V and 5 bases from J, the junction contained 4 bases not matched to a gene. The CDR3 consists of 13 residues. Germline V CDR1 and CDR2: MNHEY, SMNVEV (reference sequence). The CDR3 here is CASSGQGLDTQYF. The CDR3 coding sequence is TGTGCCAGCAGCGGACAGGGTCTAGATACGCAGTATTTT.

The genes are TRBV7-8 and TRBJ2-5, with a tentative D call TRBD2 (6 bases). CDR3 size: 15 residues. Trimming pared 0 bases from V and 5 bases from J, leaving 13 bases between. CDR1 is SGHVS, CDR2 FQNEAQ, per germline. In DNA, the CDR3 is TGTGCCAGCAGCTTAGCCCCAGGAGGGGTTGAGACCCAGTACTTC. It translates to CASSLAPGGVETQYF.